The source of this TCR beta chain is a study of cytomegalovirus exposure and HLA in healthy donors. Turning to the study itself: An early data release held 75 million to 100 million unique TCRs from HLA-typed donors. Study results and caveats: Sequencing likely produced, as an artifact, a cluster of highly shared sequence variants. TCR beta V segments were, for the most part, productive about 87% or about 30% of the time in an earlier analysis. HLA alleles showed associations with 16,951 TCR beta sequences in a later analysis, at a 0.05 false discovery rate.

The V gene end was trimmed by 2 bases and the J gene end by 5 bases; junction bases not matched to a gene: 4. Germline V gives CDR1 SNHLY, CDR2 FYNNEI. This CDR3 has 15 residues. Researchers ran the PCR with 60 Vbeta and 13 Jbeta primers. This table comes from immunoSEQ multiplex PCR, and its TCRdb copy is limited to in-frame clones, with some not included. The sample lists about 120,000 clones; around 70% were seen once. This clone has only a few counts. Antigen unknown. Specimen: PBMCs. V is TRBV2 and J is TRBJ2-5, with 11 bases that match TRBD2. The receptor was isolated from a man aged 30 to 45 in good health and CMV-seropositive. CDR3 in amino acids: CASSETSGGQETQYF. The CDR3 DNA sequence: TGTGCCAGCAGTGAAACTAGCGGGGGTCAGGAGACCCAGTACTTC.